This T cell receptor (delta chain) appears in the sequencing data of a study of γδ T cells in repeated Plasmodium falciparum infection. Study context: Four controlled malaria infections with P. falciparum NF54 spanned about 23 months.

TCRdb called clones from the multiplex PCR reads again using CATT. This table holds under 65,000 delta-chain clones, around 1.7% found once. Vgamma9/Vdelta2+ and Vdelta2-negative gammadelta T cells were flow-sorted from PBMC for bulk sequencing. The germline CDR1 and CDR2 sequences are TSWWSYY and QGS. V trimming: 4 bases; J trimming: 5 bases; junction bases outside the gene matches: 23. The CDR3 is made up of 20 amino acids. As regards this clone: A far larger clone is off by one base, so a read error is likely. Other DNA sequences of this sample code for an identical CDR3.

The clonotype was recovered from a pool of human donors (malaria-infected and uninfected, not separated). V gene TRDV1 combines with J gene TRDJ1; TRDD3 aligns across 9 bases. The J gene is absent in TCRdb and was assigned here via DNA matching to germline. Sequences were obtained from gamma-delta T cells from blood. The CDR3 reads CALGAPQRLGDCPSTDKLIF. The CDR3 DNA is TGTGCTCTTGGGGCCCCTCAACGTCTGGGGGATTGCCCGAGCACTGATAAACTCATCTTT.